This T cell receptor (beta chain) came from a study of T cells after yellow fever vaccination. On the study more broadly: In the case of low-cell-number fractions, SMART-Seq v4 Ultra Low Input was used for preparation.

This clonotype was seen a few times. Its specificity is unknown. It was through 5'RACE template switching that TCR cDNA was made, with a universal primer site and UMIs added. Using its own MiXCR run on the 5' RACE reads, TCRdb lists one record per CDR3 protein. The table has some 97,000 distinct CDR3 sequences, less than 6% seen once. Trimming removed 1 base at V and 7 bases at J, with 14 bases between. The germline V gene has CDR1 SGHTA and CDR2 FQGNSA. CDR3 length: 15 residues. General study findings and limits: Reappearing after the booster were most of the clones from primary vaccination (roughly 95% CD4, about 87% CD8).

Material: CD8+ T cells sorted from PBMCs, obtained 10 days after the yellow fever booster vaccination. The sequence was obtained from a man between 18 and 29 years old who received the YFV17D yellow fever vaccine. This rearrangement joins TRBV7-2 to TRBJ1-5; D gene uncertain. The CDR3 sequence is CASSLGSTLGQPQHF. The CDR3 DNA reads as TGTGCCAGCAGCTTAGGGAGCACTCTAGGGCAGCCCCAGCATTTT.